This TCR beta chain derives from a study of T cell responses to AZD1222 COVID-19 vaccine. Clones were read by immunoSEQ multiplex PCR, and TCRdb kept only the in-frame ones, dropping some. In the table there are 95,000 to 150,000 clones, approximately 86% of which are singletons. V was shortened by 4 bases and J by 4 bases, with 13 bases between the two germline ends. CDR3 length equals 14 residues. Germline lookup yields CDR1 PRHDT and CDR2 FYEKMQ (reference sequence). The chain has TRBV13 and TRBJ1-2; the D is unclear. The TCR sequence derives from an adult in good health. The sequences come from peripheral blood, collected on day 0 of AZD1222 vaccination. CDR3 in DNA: TGTGCCAGCAGCTCTTTGTTGAACAGCTATGGCTACACCTTC. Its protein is CASSSLLNSYGYTF.